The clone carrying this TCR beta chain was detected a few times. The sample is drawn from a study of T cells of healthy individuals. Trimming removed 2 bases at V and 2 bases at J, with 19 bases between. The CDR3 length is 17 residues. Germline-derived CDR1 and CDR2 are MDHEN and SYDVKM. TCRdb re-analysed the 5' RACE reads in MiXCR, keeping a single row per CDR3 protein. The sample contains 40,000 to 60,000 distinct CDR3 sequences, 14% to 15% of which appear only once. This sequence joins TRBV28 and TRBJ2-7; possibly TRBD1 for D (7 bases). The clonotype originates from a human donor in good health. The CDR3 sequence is CASSLIGGRTGTYEQYF. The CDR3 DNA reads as TGTGCCAGCAGTTTAATAGGAGGGCGGACAGGTACCTACGAGCAGTACTTC. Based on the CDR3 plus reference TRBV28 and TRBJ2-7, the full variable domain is DVKVTQSSRYLVKRTGEKVFLECVQDMDHENMFWYRQDPGLGLRLIYFSYDVKMKEKGDIPEGYSVSREKKERFSLILESASTNQTSMYLCASSLIGGRTGTYEQYFGPGTRLTVT.